One T cell receptor (beta chain) is described in this entry. The antigen this receptor binds is unknown. No qualities accompany the bases; no much larger clone lies one base away. The goal of deep resolution MiSeq sequencing was a depth between 1 in 1 million and 1 in 200,000 T cells, and coverage averaged 10x per clonotype. TCR beta libraries were generated with the immunoSEQ hsTCRB Kit. As for how the authors treated the data: ImmunoSEQ Data Assistant and ImmunoSEQ Analyzer were used for data analysis, and V, D and J genes were assigned according to IMGT definitions. Clonality, with values ranging from 0 to 1, was calculated as one minus the normalized Shannon entropy of productive rearrangement frequencies. Only overrepresented clonotypes making up at least 0.05% of each patient's repertoire were included in the public clonotype analysis. Some twelve repertoires from age-matched healthy donors, obtained from immuneACCESS, served as clonality controls. In TCRdb, the immuneACCESS table is reduced to in-frame sequences with V and J assigned. These tables do not hold every clone; where another copy was compared, an unresolved V gene accounts for under half, and the others remain unexplained. D and trimming were read from the DNA, whereas the V and J calls and clone size are those reported in that table. The sample records tens of thousands of clones, 60% to 75% of which are singletons. Over 9% of the sample is taken by the ten largest.

Interpreted using the paper, the time point label stands for: progressive disease on ibrutinib. For TCR beta library preparation, approximately 1.9 micrograms of genomic DNA was extracted from cryopreserved PBMCs. Longitudinal blood samples from CLL patients on ibrutinib monotherapy were analyzed using high-throughput TCR beta sequencing. The patients took part in an open-label, single-center phase 2 trial of ibrutinib monotherapy. V loses 2 bases of germline sequence and J loses 2 bases, and the interval between the two ends is 13 bases. The CDR3 numbers 15 residues from cysteine through phenylalanine. CDR3 DNA is the only sequence kept; it has 45 bases, read in frame from the first base. As encoded in the germline V gene, CDR1 is SGHAT while CDR2 is FQNNGV. This record belongs to a study of cytotoxic CD8 clonotypes in ibrutinib-treated CLL (dated by TCRdb to the early 2020s). About the study as a whole: In this cohort, some 14 patients were treatment-naive and roughly ten were relapsed/refractory, while some 17 had unmutated IGHV. Partial responses were observed in around 25 patients and complete responses in 2; after a median follow-up of around 68 months, remission was maintained in 15 or so patients and progression was observed in approximately 12. Response samples were obtained after a median of approximately twelve months of treatment, with a range of roughly 6 to 40 months. Samples averaged roughly 280,000 productive templates and tens of thousands of productive rearrangements. Of the roughly 79 people in the trial, roughly 27 had longitudinal samples available. Cryopreserved peripheral blood mononuclear cells were collected at three points: before therapy, at response, and at either sustained remission or disease progression. Every sample from remission and from progressive disease was obtained while the patients were still on ibrutinib. Study-wide conclusions, independent of this receptor: Clonality rose at ibrutinib response, remained stable during sustained remission, and dropped back toward baseline at progression. Public clonotypes were rare and either shrank or stayed stable during treatment, and the rise in clonality at ibrutinib response reflected expansion of private clonotypes. Sampling times were not matched between sustained-remission and progressing patients, and lymph node repertoires were not studied. At baseline, clonality was higher than in age-matched healthy donors and showed a strong correlation with circulating CD8+ T-cell counts.

Sequenced material: PBMCs, taken at disease progression, from a patient treated with ibrutinib. This TCR was recovered from a human donor with chronic lymphocytic leukemia. The chain joins TRBV11-2 to TRBJ2-7; the D gene is perhaps TRBD1, from 6 matching bases. The CDR3 region has the sequence CASSLRRDNAYEQYF. The DNA sequence is given as TGTGCCAGCAGCTTAAGAAGGGACAATGCCTACGAGCAGTACTTC. Beyond the CDR3, the reference TRBV11-2 and TRBJ2-7 genes provide the residues; the full variable domain reads: EAGVAQSPRYKIIEKRQSVAFWCNPISGHATLYWYQQILGQGPKLLIQFQNNGVVDDSQLPKDRFSAERLKGVDSTLKIQPAKLEDSAVYLCASSLRRDNAYEQYFGPGTRLTVT.